The 21 T cell receptor beta chains below were found in one sample sequenced in a study of T-cell reconstitution after alpha-beta-depleted transplantation in children. Using unique molecular identifiers, the investigators prepared the TCRbeta library. TCRdb redid the calling of the PCR reads with MiXCR, one entry per CDR3 protein. The sample has 450,000 to 500,000 distinct CDR3 sequences; 9.5% to 15% are singletons. Sequencing used PBMCs from the stem cell graft donor, obtained from the stem cell graft. These receptors originate from a human donor who donated a stem cell graft to a child with combined immunodeficiency.

This clonotype was counted a few times. The chain is built from TRBV6-1 and TRBJ2-3; D remains unclear. Per the germline V gene, CDR1 is MNHNS and CDR2 is SASEGT. This CDR3 is built from 14 residues. V was clipped by 5 bases and J by 0 bases, with 9 bases between them. Here the CDR3 DNA reads TGTGCCAGCAGTAGTGCCGCTAGCACAGATACGCAGTATTTT. It codes for CASSSAASTDTQYF.

The chain carries TRBV9 and TRBJ2-3; possibly TRBD1 for D (6 bases). This CDR3 spans 16 amino acids. From germline, CDR1 is SGDLS and CDR2 YYNGEE. Trimming removed 0 bases at V and 0 bases at J, with 11 bases between. The CDR3 bases are TGTGCCAGCAGCGTAGTGTCAGGGGCTAGCACAGATACGCAGTATTTT. Its translation is CASSVVSGASTDTQYF.

This chain connects TRBV5-1 to TRBJ2-1, with 7 bases matching TRBD1. CDR1 is SGHRS, CDR2 YFSETQ, per germline. After removal of 2 bases from V and 0 bases from J, the junction contained 2 bases not matched to a gene. The CDR3 has 15 residues. CDR3 nucleotide sequence: TGCGCCAGCAGCTTTACAGGGGACTCCTACAATGAGCAGTTCTTC. Translated: CASSFTGDSYNEQFF.

This clonotype was detected many times. The rearrangement links TRBV5-6 to TRBJ1-3; the D is unclear. Trimming shortened V by 4 bases and J by 2 bases, and 13 bases separated the two germline ends. CDR3 size: 15 residues. Germline values: CDR1 SGHDT, CDR2 YYEEEE. The CDR3 region is CASSPLREAGNTIYF. The CDR3 DNA follows: TGTGCCAGCAGCCCCCTTCGGGAGGCTGGAAACACCATATATTTT.

This clonotype was found a few times. The chain uses TRBV5-4 and TRBJ1-2; D may be TRBD1 (5 bases). V was shortened by 0 bases and J by 1 base, with 10 bases between the two germline ends. Germline V lookup: CDR1 SGHNT, CDR2 YYREEE (reference sequence). The CDR3 is made up of 15 amino acids. CDR3: CASSLGQGGNYGYTF. The CDR3 DNA sequence: TGTGCCAGCAGCTTGGGGCAGGGAGGTAACTATGGCTACACCTTC.

The chain combines TRBV5-6 with TRBJ2-5; the match to TRBD2 covers 14 bases. V was pared by 6 bases and J by 9 bases, with 10 bases of the junction left unmatched. The CDR3 has 15 amino acids. Germline lookup yields CDR1 SGHDT and CDR2 YYEEEE. The CDR3 bases are TGTGCCAGCAACCCGGGACTAGCGGGGGTAGGGGCCCAGTACTTC. Translating it yields CASNPGLAGVGAQYF. Looking up the rest from reference TRBV5-6 and TRBJ2-5 gives the full variable domain: DAGVTQSPTHLIKTRGQQVTLRCSPKSGHDTVSWYQQALGQGPQFIFQYYEEEERQRGNFPDRFSGHQFPNYSSELNVNALLLGDSALYLCASNPGLAGVGAQYFGPGTRLLVL.

The chain links TRBV7-6 to TRBJ2-1, with 14 bases matching TRBD2. V lost 3 bases to trimming and J lost 8 bases; unmatched junction nucleotides: 12. The CDR3 has 18 residues. From germline, CDR1 is SGHVS and CDR2 FNYEAQ. The chain's CDR3 is CASSFGIPPGLAGDEQFF. The CDR3 region has the DNA TGTGCCAGCAGCTTCGGGATCCCCCCGGGACTAGCGGGGGATGAGCAGTTCTTC. The full variable domain, in which reference TRBV7-6 and TRBJ2-1 provide the parts outside the CDR3, is GAGVSQSPRYKVTKRGQDVALRCDPISGHVSLYWYRQALGQGPEFLTYFNYEAQQDKSGLPNDRFSAERPEGSISTLTIQRTEQRDSAMYRCASSFGIPPGLAGDEQFFGPGTRLTVL.

This clonotype has only a few counts. J is TRBJ2-4 and V is TRBV27; D possibly corresponds to TRBD2 (5 bases). The V end was cut by 5 bases, the J end by 4 bases, with 15 bases between. Germline V gene sequence: CDR1 MNHEY, CDR2 SMNVEV (reference sequence). This CDR3 is built from 15 residues. CDR3 sequence (DNA): TGTGCCAGCAGTCCGGACTGGTCCCCTAAAAACATTCAGTACTTC. This gives the protein CASSPDWSPKNIQYF.

This clonotype was detected a few times. The chain employs TRBV12-5 and TRBJ2-1; possible D gene TRBD2, 6 bases. V dropped 4 bases and J dropped 8 bases, with 18 bases sitting between them. The CDR3 covers 15 residues. Germline loops: CDR1 LGHNT, CDR2 FRNRAP. In DNA form, the CDR3 reads TGTGCTAGTGGTTCGTCCCCGGGGGTCAACGATGAGCAGTTCTTC. Translated: CASGSSPGVNDEQFF.

This clonotype showed up many times. The chain links TRBV27 to TRBJ2-2, with D possibly matching TRBD1 (5 bases). V was trimmed by 4 bases and J by 2 bases, leaving 11 bases between them. CDR1 MNHEY and CDR2 SMNVEV come from the germline V gene (reference sequence). CDR3 size: 15 residues. For the CDR3, the DNA is TGTGCCAGCAGTTCCCTACAGGAAAACACCGGGGAGCTGTTTTTT. Residues: CASSSLQENTGELFF.

The CDR3 protein is CASSLGGGSLNEQYF. CDR3 nucleotides: TGTGCCAGCAGCTTAGGTGGGGGTAGCCTTAACGAGCAGTACTTC. The chain employs TRBV7-9 and TRBJ2-7, with D perhaps being TRBD1 or TRBD2 (5 bases each). This CDR3 region has 15 residues. The V end was cut by 1 base, the J end by 5 bases, with 15 bases between. Germline CDR1 SEHNR, CDR2 FQNEAQ (reference sequence).

CDR3 bases: TGTGCCAGCAGTTCGCGGCCGAGTAGACTTAAAGAGACCCAGTACTTC. It codes for CASSSRPSRLKETQYF. This chain connects TRBV6-5 to TRBJ2-5, with D hard to call. Trimming shortened V by 4 bases and J by 3 bases, and 18 bases separated the two germline ends. The germline gives CDR1 MNHEY, CDR2 SVGAGI. The CDR3 spans 16 residues.

This clonotype was recorded at least ten times. The chain carries TRBV9 and TRBJ2-7, with 10 bases identical to TRBD2. CDR1 and CDR2 from the germline V gene are SGDLS and YYNGEE. CDR3 length: 15 amino acids. V was clipped by 0 bases and J by 6 bases; unmatched bases: 6. The CDR3 DNA sequence: TGTGCCAGCAGCGTAGGACAGCGGGAGGGGCGCGAGCAGTACTTC. Translation gives CASSVGQREGREQYF.

This clonotype was detected many times. The chain links TRBV5-1 to TRBJ2-3, with TRBD2 matching 7 bases. V shed 0 bases, J shed 4 bases, and the junction held 5 bases outside the gene matches. The CDR3 has 15 residues. Germline values: CDR1 SGHRS, CDR2 YFSETQ. The CDR3 nucleotides read TGCGCCAGCAGCTTGGCACTAGCGTTTGCAGATACGCAGTATTTT. Protein: CASSLALAFADTQYF.

Ten or more counts support this clonotype. The chain couples TRBV12-3 or TRBV12-4 to TRBJ2-1, with 12 bases lining up with TRBD2. The length of the CDR3 is 16 residues. Trimming removed 1 base from V and 3 bases from J; junction bases left unmatched: 1. The CDR3 bases are TGTGCCAGCAGTTTAGGACTAGCGGGGGTCTACAATGAGCAGTTCTTC. Its protein product is CASSLGLAGVYNEQFF.

This clonotype was seen ten or more times. The rearrangement links TRBV27 to TRBJ2-3, with TRBD2 as a possible D gene (7 bases). Between the trimmed V and J ends, which lost 7 bases and 2 bases, there was a span of 22 bases. Germline CDR1 reads MNHEY; CDR2 reads SMNVEV (reference sequence). The CDR3 length is 17 residues. In DNA, the CDR3 is TGTGCCAGCACCGTAAGGGGGGGGGGACTCATCACAGATACGCAGTATTTT. It is translated as CASTVRGGGLITDTQYF.

This clonotype was counted at least ten times. The gene calls are TRBV27 and TRBJ2-1; D possibly matches TRBD1 or TRBD2 (7 bases each). Per germline, CDR1 MNHEY and CDR2 SMNVEV (reference sequence). The CDR3 runs 13 residues. Between the trimmed V and J ends, which lost 8 bases and 7 bases, there was a span of 15 bases. The CDR3 is CASAQGGNNEQFF. The CDR3 DNA follows: TGTGCCAGCGCTCAGGGGGGGAATAATGAGCAGTTCTTC.

This clonotype was observed a few times. The chain uses TRBV12-3 or TRBV12-4 and TRBJ2-5, with D possibly TRBD1 on 5 matching bases. The CDR3 contains 15 residues. V was pared by 7 bases and J by 0 bases, with 15 bases between. The CDR3, as DNA: TGTGCCAGCACCCAGGGAATGGAGTACCAAGAGACCCAGTACTTC. Translation gives CASTQGMEYQETQYF.

The chain is built from TRBV20-1 and TRBJ2-4; D tentatively reads TRBD1 or TRBD2 (5 bases each). The CDR3 extends over 14 amino acids. The V gene's germline CDR1 is DFQATT and CDR2 SNEGSKA (reference sequence). V was pared by 6 bases and J by 0 bases, with 12 bases between. The CDR3 here is CSANRDLAKNIQYF. As DNA, the CDR3 is TGCAGTGCGAACCGGGACCTAGCCAAAAACATTCAGTACTTC.

This chain uses TRBV7-3 with TRBJ2-3, with TRBD2 as a possible D gene (6 bases). CDR1 SGHTA and CDR2 FQGTGA come from the germline V gene. V was cut by 2 bases and J by 2 bases, with 11 bases left in between. CDR3 length equals 15 residues. The CDR3 DNA reads TGTGCCAGCAGCTTATCCGGGGGTTACACAGATACGCAGTATTTT. This sequence encodes CASSLSGGYTDTQYF.

This clonotype was counted at least ten times. The chain carries TRBV5-5 and TRBJ2-3; 8 bases map to TRBD2. This CDR3 region has 17 residues. Unmatched junction bases numbered 8, after V lost 0 bases and J lost 2 bases. Germline CDR1 and CDR2: SGHKS and YYEKEE (reference sequence). CDR3: CASSLVRGGGTTDTQYF. In nucleotides, the CDR3 is TGTGCCAGCAGCTTGGTTCGCGGCGGGGGGACCACAGATACGCAGTATTTT.